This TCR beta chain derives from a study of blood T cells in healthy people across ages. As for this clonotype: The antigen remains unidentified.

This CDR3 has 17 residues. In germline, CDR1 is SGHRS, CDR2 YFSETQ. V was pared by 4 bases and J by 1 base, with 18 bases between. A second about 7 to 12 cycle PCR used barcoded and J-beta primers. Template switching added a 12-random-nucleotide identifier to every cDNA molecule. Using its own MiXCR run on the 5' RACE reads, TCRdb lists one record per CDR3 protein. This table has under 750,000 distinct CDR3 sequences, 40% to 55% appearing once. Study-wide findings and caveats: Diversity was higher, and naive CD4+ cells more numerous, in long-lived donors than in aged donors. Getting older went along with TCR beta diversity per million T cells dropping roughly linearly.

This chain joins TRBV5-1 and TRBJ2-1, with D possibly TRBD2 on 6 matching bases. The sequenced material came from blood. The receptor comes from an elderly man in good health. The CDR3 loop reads CASSPRSGSESYNEQFF. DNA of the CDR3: TGCGCCAGCAGCCCCCGGTCCGGGAGCGAGTCCTACAATGAGCAGTTCTTC.